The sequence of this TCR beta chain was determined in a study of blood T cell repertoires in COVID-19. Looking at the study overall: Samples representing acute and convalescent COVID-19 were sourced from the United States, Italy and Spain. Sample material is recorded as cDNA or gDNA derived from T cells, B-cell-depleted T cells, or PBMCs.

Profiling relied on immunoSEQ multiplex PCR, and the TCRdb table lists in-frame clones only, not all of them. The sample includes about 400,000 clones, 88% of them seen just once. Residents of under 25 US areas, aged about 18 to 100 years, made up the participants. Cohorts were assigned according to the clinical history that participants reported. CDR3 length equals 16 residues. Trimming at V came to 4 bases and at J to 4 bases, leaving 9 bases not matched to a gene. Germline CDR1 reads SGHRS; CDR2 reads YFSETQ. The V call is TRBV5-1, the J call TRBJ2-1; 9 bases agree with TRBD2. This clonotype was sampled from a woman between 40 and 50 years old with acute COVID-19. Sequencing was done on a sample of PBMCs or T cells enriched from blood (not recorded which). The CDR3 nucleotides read TGCGCCAGCAGCAAACCCCCGGGACTAGCTTACAATGAGCAGTTCTTC. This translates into CASSKPPGLAYNEQFF.